This TCR beta chain appears in the sequencing data of a study of T cells in Graves' hyperthyroidism and ophthalmopathy. TCR beta CDR3 region amplification was performed from RNA transcripts. With the HTBI primer set, the TCR CDR3 went through a first round of RT-PCR. TCRdb re-called the multiplex PCR reads with MiXCR, one entry per CDR3 protein. The repertoire includes approximately 380,000 distinct CDR3 sequences, 11% to 15% of them detected once, and approximately 29% sits in the top ten. This clonotype was observed a few times. The target antigen is unknown. The CDR3 totals 15 residues. From germline, CDR1 is MNHNS and CDR2 SASEGT. Unmatched junction bases numbered 8, after V lost 4 bases and J lost 5 bases. General study findings and limits: A 13 V-J signature model discriminated ophthalmopathy versus stable hyperthyroidism.

The chain recombines TRBV6-1 with TRBJ1-5; 7 bases align to TRBD1. The sequencing sample was made of blood. The sequence was obtained from a man aged 50-59 years with Graves' ophthalmopathy. Written as DNA, the CDR3 is TGTGCCAGCAGTGCAGGGGGAGTCGGCTATCAGCCCCAGCATTTT. Its protein is CASSAGGVGYQPQHF.